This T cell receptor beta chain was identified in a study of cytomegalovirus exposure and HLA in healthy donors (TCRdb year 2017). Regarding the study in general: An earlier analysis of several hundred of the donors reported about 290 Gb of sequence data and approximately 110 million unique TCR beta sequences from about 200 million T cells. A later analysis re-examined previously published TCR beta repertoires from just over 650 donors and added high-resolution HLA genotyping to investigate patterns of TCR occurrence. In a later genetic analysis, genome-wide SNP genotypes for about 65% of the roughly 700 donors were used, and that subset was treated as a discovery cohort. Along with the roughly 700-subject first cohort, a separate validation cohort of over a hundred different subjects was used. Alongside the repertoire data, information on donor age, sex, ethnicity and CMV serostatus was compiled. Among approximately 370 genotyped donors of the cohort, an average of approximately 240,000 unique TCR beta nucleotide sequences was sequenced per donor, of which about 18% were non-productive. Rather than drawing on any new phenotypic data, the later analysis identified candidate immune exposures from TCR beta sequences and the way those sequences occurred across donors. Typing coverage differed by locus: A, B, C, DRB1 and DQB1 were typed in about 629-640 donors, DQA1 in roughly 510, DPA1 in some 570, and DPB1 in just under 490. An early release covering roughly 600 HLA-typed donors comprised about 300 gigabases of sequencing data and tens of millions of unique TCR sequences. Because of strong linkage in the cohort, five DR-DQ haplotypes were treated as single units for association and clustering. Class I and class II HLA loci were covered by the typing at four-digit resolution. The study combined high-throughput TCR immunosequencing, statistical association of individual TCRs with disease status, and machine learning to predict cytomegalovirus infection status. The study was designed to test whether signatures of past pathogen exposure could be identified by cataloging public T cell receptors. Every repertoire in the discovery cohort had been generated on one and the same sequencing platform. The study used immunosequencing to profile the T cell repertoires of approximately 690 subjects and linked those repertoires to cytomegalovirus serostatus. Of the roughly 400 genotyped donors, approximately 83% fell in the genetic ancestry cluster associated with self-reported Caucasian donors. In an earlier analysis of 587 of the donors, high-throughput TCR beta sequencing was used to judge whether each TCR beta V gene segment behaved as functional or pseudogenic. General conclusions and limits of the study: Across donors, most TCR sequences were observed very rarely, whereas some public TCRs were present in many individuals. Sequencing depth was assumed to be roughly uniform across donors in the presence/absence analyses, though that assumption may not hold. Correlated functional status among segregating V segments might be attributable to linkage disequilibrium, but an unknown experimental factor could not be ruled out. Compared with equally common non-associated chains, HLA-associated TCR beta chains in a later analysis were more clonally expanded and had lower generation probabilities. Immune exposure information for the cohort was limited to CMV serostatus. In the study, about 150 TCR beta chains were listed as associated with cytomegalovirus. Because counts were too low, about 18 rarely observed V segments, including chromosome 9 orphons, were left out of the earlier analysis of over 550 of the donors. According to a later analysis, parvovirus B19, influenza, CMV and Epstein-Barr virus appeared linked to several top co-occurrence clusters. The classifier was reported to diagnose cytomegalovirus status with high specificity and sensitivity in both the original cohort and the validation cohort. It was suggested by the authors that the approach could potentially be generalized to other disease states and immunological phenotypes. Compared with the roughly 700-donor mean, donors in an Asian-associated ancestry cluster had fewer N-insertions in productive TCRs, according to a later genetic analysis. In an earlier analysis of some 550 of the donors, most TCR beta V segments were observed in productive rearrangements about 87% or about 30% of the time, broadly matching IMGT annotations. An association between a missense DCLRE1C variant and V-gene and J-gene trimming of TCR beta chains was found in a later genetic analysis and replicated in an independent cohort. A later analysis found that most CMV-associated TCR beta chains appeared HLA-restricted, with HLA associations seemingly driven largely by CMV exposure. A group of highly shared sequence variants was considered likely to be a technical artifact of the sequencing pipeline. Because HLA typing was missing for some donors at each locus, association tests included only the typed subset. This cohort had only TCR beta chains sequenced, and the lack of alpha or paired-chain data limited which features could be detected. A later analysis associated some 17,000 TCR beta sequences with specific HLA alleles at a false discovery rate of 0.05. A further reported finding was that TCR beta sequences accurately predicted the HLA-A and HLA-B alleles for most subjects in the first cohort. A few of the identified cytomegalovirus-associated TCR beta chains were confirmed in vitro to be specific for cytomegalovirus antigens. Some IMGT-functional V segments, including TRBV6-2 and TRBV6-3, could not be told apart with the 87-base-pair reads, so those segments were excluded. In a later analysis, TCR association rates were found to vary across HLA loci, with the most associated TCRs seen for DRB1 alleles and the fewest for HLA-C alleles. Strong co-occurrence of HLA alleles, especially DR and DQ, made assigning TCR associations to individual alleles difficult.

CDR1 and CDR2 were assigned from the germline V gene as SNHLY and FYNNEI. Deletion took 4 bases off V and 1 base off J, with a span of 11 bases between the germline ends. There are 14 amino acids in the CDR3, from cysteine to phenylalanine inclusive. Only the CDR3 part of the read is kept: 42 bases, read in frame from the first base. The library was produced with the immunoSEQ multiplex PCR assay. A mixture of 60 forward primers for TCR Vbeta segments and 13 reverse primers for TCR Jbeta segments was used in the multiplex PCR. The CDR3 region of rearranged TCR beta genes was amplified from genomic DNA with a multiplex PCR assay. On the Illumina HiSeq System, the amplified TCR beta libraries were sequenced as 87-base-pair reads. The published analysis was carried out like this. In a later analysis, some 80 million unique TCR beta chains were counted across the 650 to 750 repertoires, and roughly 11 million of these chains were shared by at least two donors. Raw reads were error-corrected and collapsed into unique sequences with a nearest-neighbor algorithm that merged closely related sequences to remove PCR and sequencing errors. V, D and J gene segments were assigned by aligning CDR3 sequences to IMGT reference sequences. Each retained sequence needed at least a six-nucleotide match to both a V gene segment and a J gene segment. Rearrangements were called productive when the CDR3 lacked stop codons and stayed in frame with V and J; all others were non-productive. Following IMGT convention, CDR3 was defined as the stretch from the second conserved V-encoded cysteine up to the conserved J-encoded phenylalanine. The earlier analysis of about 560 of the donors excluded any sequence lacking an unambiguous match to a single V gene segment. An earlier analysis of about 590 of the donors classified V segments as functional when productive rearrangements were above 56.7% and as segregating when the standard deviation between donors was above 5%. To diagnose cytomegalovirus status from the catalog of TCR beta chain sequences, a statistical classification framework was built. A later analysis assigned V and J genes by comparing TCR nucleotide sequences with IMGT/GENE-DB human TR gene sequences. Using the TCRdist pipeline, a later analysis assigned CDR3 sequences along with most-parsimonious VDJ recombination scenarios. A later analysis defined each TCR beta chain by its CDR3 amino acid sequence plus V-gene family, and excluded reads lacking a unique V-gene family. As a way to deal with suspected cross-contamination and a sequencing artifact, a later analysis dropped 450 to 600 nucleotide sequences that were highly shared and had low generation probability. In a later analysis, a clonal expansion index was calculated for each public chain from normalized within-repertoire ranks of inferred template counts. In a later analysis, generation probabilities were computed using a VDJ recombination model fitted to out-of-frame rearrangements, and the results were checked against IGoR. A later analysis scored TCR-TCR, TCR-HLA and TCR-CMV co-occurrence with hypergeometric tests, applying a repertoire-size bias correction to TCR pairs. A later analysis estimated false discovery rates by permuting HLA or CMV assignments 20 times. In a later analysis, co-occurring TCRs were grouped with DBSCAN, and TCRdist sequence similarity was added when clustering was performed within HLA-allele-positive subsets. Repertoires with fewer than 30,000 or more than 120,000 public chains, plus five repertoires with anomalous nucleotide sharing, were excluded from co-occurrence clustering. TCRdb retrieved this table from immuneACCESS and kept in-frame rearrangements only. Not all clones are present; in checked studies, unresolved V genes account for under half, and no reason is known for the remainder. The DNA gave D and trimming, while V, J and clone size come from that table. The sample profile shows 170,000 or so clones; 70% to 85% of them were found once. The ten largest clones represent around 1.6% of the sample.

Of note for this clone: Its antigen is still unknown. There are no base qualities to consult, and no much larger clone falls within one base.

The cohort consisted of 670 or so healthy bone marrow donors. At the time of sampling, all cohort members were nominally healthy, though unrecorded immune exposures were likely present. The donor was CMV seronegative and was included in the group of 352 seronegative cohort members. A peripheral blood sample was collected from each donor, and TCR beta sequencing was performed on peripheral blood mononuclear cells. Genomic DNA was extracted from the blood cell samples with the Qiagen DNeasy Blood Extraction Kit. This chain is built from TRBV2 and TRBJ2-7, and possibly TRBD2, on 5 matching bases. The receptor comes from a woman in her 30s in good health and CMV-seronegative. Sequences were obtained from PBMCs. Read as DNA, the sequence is TGTGCCAGCAGTGTAGAGAGGGAGTCCTACGAGCAGTACTTC. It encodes CASSVERESYEQYF.